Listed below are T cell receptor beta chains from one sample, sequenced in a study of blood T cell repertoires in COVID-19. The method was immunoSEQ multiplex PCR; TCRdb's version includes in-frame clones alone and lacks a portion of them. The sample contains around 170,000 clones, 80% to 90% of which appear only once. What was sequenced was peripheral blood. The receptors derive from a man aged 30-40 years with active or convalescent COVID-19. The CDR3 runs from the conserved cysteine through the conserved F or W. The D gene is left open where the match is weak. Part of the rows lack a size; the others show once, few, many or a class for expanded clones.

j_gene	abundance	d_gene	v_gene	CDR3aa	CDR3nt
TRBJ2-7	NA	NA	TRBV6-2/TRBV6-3	CASSPVLGGNEQYF	TGTGCCAGCAGCCCCGTCTTAGGAGGTAACGAGCAGTACTTC
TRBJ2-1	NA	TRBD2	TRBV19	CASSISAGVSDEQFF	TGTGCCAGTAGTATCTCAGCGGGAGTTAGCGATGAGCAGTTCTTC
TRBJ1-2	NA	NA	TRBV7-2	CASSPGGTPTKGGYTF	TGTGCCAGCAGCCCCGGGGGGACACCCACTAAGGGCGGCTACACCTTC
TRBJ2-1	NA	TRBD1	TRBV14	CASSQGDSREQFF	TGTGCCAGCAGCCAGGGGGACAGTCGTGAGCAGTTCTTC
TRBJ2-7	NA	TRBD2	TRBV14	CASSPRVTSGRGYEQYF	TGTGCCAGCAGCCCAAGGGTAACTAGCGGGAGGGGATACGAGCAGTACTTC
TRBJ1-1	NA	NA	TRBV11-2	CASSSRPVGRDTEAFF	TGTGCCAGCAGCTCCCGGCCTGTCGGTCGGGACACTGAAGCTTTCTTT
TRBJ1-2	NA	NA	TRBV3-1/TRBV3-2	CASSTHDRIYYGYTF	TGTGCCAGCAGCACACACGACAGAATATACTATGGCTACACCTTC
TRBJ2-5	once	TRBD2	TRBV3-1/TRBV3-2	CASSQEIFRLAGETQETQYF	TGTGCCAGCAGCCAAGAGATTTTCAGACTAGCGGGGGAAACTCAAGAGACCCAGTACTTC
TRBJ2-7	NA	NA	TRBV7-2	CASSLEGFRGEYF	TGTGCCAGCAGCTTAGAAGGCTTCCGCGGGGAGTACTTC
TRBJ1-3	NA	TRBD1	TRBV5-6	CASSWTGVGGTIYF	TGTGCCAGCAGCTGGACAGGGGTTGGTGGCACCATATATTTT
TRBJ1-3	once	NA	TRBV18	CASSPAGSSGNTIYF	TGTGCCAGCTCACCGGCAGGCTCCTCTGGAAACACCATATATTTT
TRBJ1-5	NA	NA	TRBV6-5	CASSYARGNQPQHF	TGTGCCAGCAGTTACGCCAGGGGCAATCAGCCCCAGCATTTT
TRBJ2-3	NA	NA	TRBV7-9	CASSIGISVSTDTQYF	TGTGCCAGCAGCATCGGGATTTCAGTCAGCACAGATACGCAGTATTTT
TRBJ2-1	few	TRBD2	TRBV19	CASSVSGGGSNEQFF	TGTGCCAGTAGTGTTAGCGGGGGAGGTTCCAATGAGCAGTTCTTC
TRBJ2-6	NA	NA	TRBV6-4	CASSAPGANVLTF	TGTGCCAGCAGTGCTCCTGGGGCCAACGTCCTGACTTTC
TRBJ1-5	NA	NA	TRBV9	CASSPTWETGVQPQHF	TGTGCCAGCAGCCCAACCTGGGAGACAGGTGTTCAGCCCCAGCATTTT
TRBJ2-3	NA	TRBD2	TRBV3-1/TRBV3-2	CASSQGGFDADTQYF	TGTGCCAGCAGCCAGGGGGGGTTCGACGCGGATACGCAGTATTTT
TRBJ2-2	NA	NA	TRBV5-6	CASSLAAGPYTGELFF	TGTGCCAGCAGCTTGGCCGCTGGGCCCTACACCGGGGAGCTGTTTTTT
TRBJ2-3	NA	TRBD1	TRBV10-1	CASSVTGVDTQYF	TGCGCCAGCAGCGTGACAGGGGTAGATACGCAGTATTTT
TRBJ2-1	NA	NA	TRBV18	CASSPGSTGRDEQFF	TGTGCCAGCTCACCGGGGAGTACGGGTCGCGATGAGCAGTTCTTC
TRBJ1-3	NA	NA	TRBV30	CAWSVGQGGNTIYF	TGTGCCTGGAGTGTGGGGCAGGGGGGAAACACCATATATTTT
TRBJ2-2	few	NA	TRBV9	CASSPRTGELFF	TGTGCCAGCAGCCCCCGCACCGGGGAGCTGTTTTTT
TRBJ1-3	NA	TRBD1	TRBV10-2	CASSELTGQGYGNTIYF	TGCGCCAGCAGTGAGTTAACGGGACAGGGATATGGAAACACCATATATTTT
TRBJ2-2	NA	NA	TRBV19	CASSIVGLGWRAGELFF	TGTGCCAGTAGTATTGTCGGGCTGGGCTGGCGGGCCGGGGAGCTGTTTTTT
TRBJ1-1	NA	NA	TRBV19	CASSIQGFSEAFF	TGTGCCAGTAGTATACAGGGCTTTAGTGAAGCTTTCTTT
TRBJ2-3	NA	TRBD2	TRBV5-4	CASSSKAGSTDTQYF	TGTGCCAGCAGCTCAAAAGCGGGGAGCACAGATACGCAGTATTTT
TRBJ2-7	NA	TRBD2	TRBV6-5	CASSLSTSAGEQYF	TGTGCCAGCAGCCTCTCAACTAGCGCCGGCGAGCAGTACTTC
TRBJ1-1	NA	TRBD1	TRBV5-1	CASSGTGGTEAFF	TGCGCCAGCAGCGGGACAGGGGGCACTGAAGCTTTCTTT
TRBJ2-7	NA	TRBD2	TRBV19	CASARGGYEQYF	TGTGCCAGTGCTCGGGGGGGGTACGAGCAGTACTTC
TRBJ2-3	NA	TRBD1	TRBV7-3	CASSKTGVGVADTQYF	TGTGCCAGCAGCAAAACAGGGGTTGGAGTCGCAGATACGCAGTATTTT
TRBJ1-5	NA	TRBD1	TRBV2	CASRWTGGQPQHF	TGTGCCAGCAGGTGGACAGGGGGTCAGCCCCAGCATTTT
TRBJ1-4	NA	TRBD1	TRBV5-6	CASSWTGGLEKLFF	TGTGCCAGCAGCTGGACAGGGGGACTTGAAAAACTGTTTTTT
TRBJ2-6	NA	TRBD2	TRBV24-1	CATSDSNSGTSSGANVLTF	TGTGCCACCAGTGACTCCAACAGCGGGACGAGCTCTGGGGCCAACGTCCTGACTTTC
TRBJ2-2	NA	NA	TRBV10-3	CAISEEGRLFF	TGTGCCATCAGTGAGGAAGGGAGACTGTTTTTT
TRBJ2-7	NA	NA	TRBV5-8	CASGHRRSYEQYF	TGTGCCAGTGGACATCGGCGATCCTACGAGCAGTACTTC
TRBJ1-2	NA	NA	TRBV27	CASSSGYGYTF	TGTGCCAGCAGTTCCGGCTATGGCTACACCTTC
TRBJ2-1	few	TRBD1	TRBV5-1	CASSLGRGLSYNEQFF	TGCGCCAGCAGCTTGGGCAGGGGGCTTTCCTACAATGAGCAGTTCTTC